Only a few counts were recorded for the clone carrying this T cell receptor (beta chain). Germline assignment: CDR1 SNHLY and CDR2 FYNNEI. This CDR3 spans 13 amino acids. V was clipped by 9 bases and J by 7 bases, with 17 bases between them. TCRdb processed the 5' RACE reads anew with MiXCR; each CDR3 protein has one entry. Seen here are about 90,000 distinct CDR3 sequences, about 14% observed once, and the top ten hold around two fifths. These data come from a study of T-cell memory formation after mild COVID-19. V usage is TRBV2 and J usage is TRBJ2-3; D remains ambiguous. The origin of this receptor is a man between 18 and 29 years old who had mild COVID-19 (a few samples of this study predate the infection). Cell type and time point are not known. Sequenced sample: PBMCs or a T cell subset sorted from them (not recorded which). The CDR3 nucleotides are TGTGCCAGTCAAACAAGGGCCCAAAATACGCAGTATTTT. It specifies CASQTRAQNTQYF. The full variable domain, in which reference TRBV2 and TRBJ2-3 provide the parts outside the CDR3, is EPEVTQTPSHQVTQMGQEVILRCVPISNHLYFYWYRQILGQKVEFLVSFYNNEISEKSEIFDDQFSVERPDGSNFTLKIRSTKLEDSAMYFCASQTRAQNTQYFGPGTRLTVL.